This passage covers 32 T cell receptor beta chains from one sample sequenced in a study of control samples from healthy donors and cancer patients. The data were produced by immunoSEQ multiplex PCR, yet TCRdb's version contains in-frame clones alone and is incomplete. Of about 57,000 clones detected, approximately 94% appear once; the ten largest clones hold around 3.7%. Sequenced sample: blood. The receptors originated from a man aged 25-40 years in good health.

V is TRBV2 and J is TRBJ1-5; weak D call: TRBD1 (5 bases). Per germline, CDR1 SNHLY and CDR2 FYNNEI. V was cut by 7 bases and J by 2 bases, with 12 bases left in between. The CDR3 runs to 14 residues. The CDR3 sequence is CASKSDRGNQPQHF. CDR3 DNA sequence: TGTGCCAGCAAATCTGACAGAGGCAATCAGCCCCAGCATTTT.

V gene TRBV11-3 combines with J gene TRBJ1-1; TRBD1 might be the D (5 bases). The germline V gene has CDR1 SGHNT and CDR2 YENEEA. The CDR3 extends over 13 amino acids. Trimming cost V 4 bases and J 2 bases, with 8 bases left between them. The CDR3 loop reads CASSWQGNTEAFF. The CDR3 nucleotides are TGTGCCAGCAGCTGGCAGGGTAACACTGAAGCTTTCTTT.

This chain uses TRBV4-3 with TRBJ2-7, with 7 bases that match TRBD1. V lost 2 bases to trimming and J lost 5 bases; unmatched junction nucleotides: 6. In germline, CDR1 is LGHNA, CDR2 YSLEER. The CDR3 consists of 14 residues. CDR3 protein: CASSQFLTGNEQYF. CDR3 DNA: TGCGCCAGCAGCCAATTCCTGACAGGGAACGAGCAGTACTTC.

The chain has TRBV7-9 and TRBJ2-7; D call uncertain. Germline V gene data show CDR1 as SEHNR and CDR2 as FQNEAQ (reference sequence). This CDR3 has 13 residues. Deletions cut 5 bases from V and 3 bases from J, with 11 bases between. CDR3 in DNA: TGTGCCAGCAGCCGAGGATCCTACTACGAGCAGTACTTC. Its translation: CASSRGSYYEQYF.

The chain joins TRBV6-6 to TRBJ2-2; D gene uncertain. The V end lost 4 bases, the J end lost 7 bases, and 16 bases lay between the germline ends. CDR1 is MNHNY and CDR2 is SVGAGI in the germline V gene (reference sequence). This CDR3 is 15 amino acids long. In DNA, the CDR3 is TGTGCCAGCAGTTCGGGTTTGGGTGGCTACGGGGAGCTGTTTTTT. Encoded protein: CASSSGLGGYGELFF.

The chain employs TRBV3-1 (or the pseudogene TRBV3-2) and TRBJ1-2; 11 nucleotides agree with TRBD1. The CDR3 extends over 17 amino acids. Trimming took 0 bases from V and 3 from J; bases not matched to a gene: 6. The germline V gene has CDR1 LGHDT and CDR2 YNNKEL (reference sequence). The CDR3 bases are TGTGCCAGCAGCCAAGATTGGGGACAGGGGGTGGACTATGGCTACACCTTC. This codes for CASSQDWGQGVDYGYTF.

The chain has TRBV2 and TRBJ1-1; TRBD1 agrees at 8 bases. The CDR3 is 13 amino acids. The germline V gene has CDR1 SNHLY and CDR2 FYNNEI. Losses at the gene ends were 11 bases for V and 0 bases for J; bases not matched to a gene: 5. CDR3: CAGRQGLNTEAFF. The CDR3 coding sequence is TGTGCCGGTCGACAGGGGTTGAACACTGAAGCTTTCTTT.

The V gene is TRBV5-1, the J gene TRBJ2-1, with TRBD2 matching 10 bases. Germline CDR1 reads SGHRS; CDR2 reads YFSETQ. The length of the CDR3 is 14 residues. The trim removed 3 bases at V and 9 bases at J, leaving 6 bases unmatched. As DNA, the CDR3 is TGCGCCAGCAGCTCTAGCGGGAGCACTGGTGAGCAGTTCTTC. It translates to CASSSSGSTGEQFF.

The J gene is TRBJ1-6, the V gene TRBV6-5; D may be TRBD1 (5 bases). V was pared by 6 bases and J by 8 bases, with 14 bases between. From germline, CDR1 is MNHEY and CDR2 SVGAGI. This CDR3 is 14 amino acids long. The CDR3 protein is CASRVREADSPLHF. CDR3 bases: TGTGCCAGCAGGGTCAGGGAAGCTGATTCACCCCTCCACTTT.

The gene calls are TRBV10-3 and TRBJ2-5; D is perhaps TRBD1 or TRBD2 (5 bases each). This CDR3 is 11 amino acids long. V lost 11 bases and J lost 8, with 15 bases in between. Per germline, CDR1 ENHRY and CDR2 SYGVKD. DNA for the CDR3: TGTGCCGCCCGGGACCGACACACCCAGTACTTC. Residues: CAARDRHTQYF.

The chain has TRBV7-2 and TRBJ2-7; D remains unclear. V dropped 3 bases and J dropped 2 bases, with 11 bases sitting between them. This CDR3 spans 14 amino acids. Germline V gene sequence: CDR1 SGHTA, CDR2 FQGNSA. This chain's CDR3 is CASSFSQQAYEQYF. The CDR3 coding sequence is TGTGCCAGCAGCTTTTCACAGCAAGCCTACGAGCAGTACTTC.

This clone was recorded a few times. The V and J genes are TRBV7-2 and TRBJ1-1; TRBD1 is a possible D gene (6 bases). Trimming stripped 6 bases from V and 7 bases from J, with 12 bases between. The length of the CDR3 is 12 residues. Germline V gene data show CDR1 as SGHTA and CDR2 as FQGNSA. CDR3 amino acids: CASSPDRYEAFF. The CDR3 DNA sequence: TGTGCCAGCAGTCCGGACAGATATGAAGCTTTCTTT.

V usage is TRBV30 and J usage is TRBJ2-7; D is perhaps TRBD1 (5 bases). The ends were cut back, 5 bases at V and 5 bases at J, with 16 bases in the middle. CDR3 length equals 13 residues. Germline CDR1 GTSNPN, CDR2 SVGIG (reference sequence). CDR3 coding DNA: TGTGCCTGGTCGGACACCGGTGGCCACGAGCAGTACTTC. Protein sequence: CAWSDTGGHEQYF. Full variable domain (outside the CDR3, taken from reference TRBV30 and TRBJ2-7): SQTIHQWPATLVQPVGSPLSLECTVEGTSNPNLYWYRQAAGRGLQLLFYSVGIGQISSEVPQNLSASRPQDRQFILSSKKLLLSDSGFYLCAWSDTGGHEQYFGPGTRLTVT.

V gene TRBV5-1 combines with J gene TRBJ1-5, with 10 bases lining up with TRBD1. The germline V gene encodes CDR1 SGHRS and CDR2 YFSETQ. V lost 0 bases, J lost 4 bases, and 4 bases stayed unmatched. The CDR3 has 16 residues. The CDR3 is CASSLGGTGVNQPQHF. The CDR3 bases are TGCGCCAGCAGCTTGGGGGGGACAGGGGTGAATCAGCCCCAGCATTTT.

The chain is built from TRBV6-6 and TRBJ2-7; D uncertain. This CDR3 region has 15 residues. CDR1 MNHNY and CDR2 SVGAGI come from the germline V gene (reference sequence). The V gene lost 6 bases and the J gene lost 0 bases, with 15 bases spanning the gap. CDR3 amino acids: CASSRTMTTSYEQYF. The CDR3 bases are TGTGCCAGCAGCCGCACCATGACGACCTCCTACGAGCAGTACTTC.

The chain combines TRBV27 with TRBJ2-7; 11 nucleotides agree with TRBD1. V lost 6 bases and J lost 4; bases outside the gene matches: 5. Germline V gene lookup returns CDR1 MNHEY and CDR2 SMNVEV (reference sequence). The CDR3 spans 14 residues. In nucleotides, the CDR3 is TGTGCCAGCAGAACCGGGACAGGGGGGTACGAGCAGTACTTC. It is translated as CASRTGTGGYEQYF.

The gene calls are TRBV7-8 and TRBJ1-1; 8 nucleotides agree with TRBD1. V lost 1 base to trimming and J lost 1 base; unmatched junction nucleotides: 8. This CDR3 has 17 amino acids. Germline CDR1 is SGHVS and CDR2 is FQNEAQ. Here the CDR3 reads CASSLGTSGTGNTEAFF. For the CDR3, the DNA is TGTGCCAGCAGCTTAGGGACTTCCGGGACAGGGAACACTGAAGCTTTCTTT. Variable domain in full (rest from reference TRBV7-8 and TRBJ1-1): GAGVSQSPRYKVAKRGQDVALRCDPISGHVSLFWYQQALGQGPEFLTYFQNEAQLDKSGLPSDRFFAERPEGSVSTLKIQRTQQEDSAVYLCASSLGTSGTGNTEAFFGQGTRLTVV.

The CDR3 is CASSHPAGTFNNEQFF. The DNA for the CDR3 is TGTGCCAGCAGCCATCCAGCGGGGACCTTTAACAATGAGCAGTTCTTC. This rearrangement joins TRBV3-1 (or the pseudogene TRBV3-2) to TRBJ2-1; 7 nucleotides align to TRBD2. The CDR3 totals 16 residues. Trimming took 3 bases from V and 5 from J; bases not matched to a gene: 10. Germline V gene data show CDR1 as LGHDT and CDR2 as YNNKEL (reference sequence).

The J gene is TRBJ1-6, the V gene TRBV11-2, with 8 bases matching TRBD1. Germline V lookup: CDR1 SGHAT, CDR2 FQNNGV. V trimming: 5 bases; J trimming: 9 bases; junction bases outside the gene matches: 9. The CDR3 has 15 residues. Here the CDR3 DNA reads TGTGCCAGCAGCACCAGACAGGGGACCGGTTCACCCCTCCACTTT. Its protein is CASSTRQGTGSPLHF.

The chain combines TRBV7-9 with TRBJ2-3; possibly TRBD1 or TRBD2 for D (5 bases each). Germline V gives CDR1 SEHNR, CDR2 FQNEAQ (reference sequence). Trimming took off 1 base at V and 3 bases at J, with 14 bases between the two ends. The CDR3 length is 16 residues. CDR3: CASSLGVGVATDTQYF. The CDR3 DNA reads TGTGCCAGCAGCTTAGGGGTGGGGGTAGCAACAGATACGCAGTATTTT.

The chain uses TRBV12-5 and TRBJ1-1; TRBD1 aligns across 8 bases. This CDR3 is built from 14 residues. V shed 6 bases and J 1 base; nucleotides not matched to a gene: 4. The germline V gene encodes CDR1 LGHNT and CDR2 FRNRAP. The CDR3 loop is CASGLGQENTEAFF. The CDR3 DNA reads TGTGCTAGTGGACTGGGACAGGAGAACACTGAAGCTTTCTTT.

This clone was recorded a few times. The chain joins TRBV19 to TRBJ2-6, with D uncertain. The CDR3 contains 12 residues. V lost 6 bases and J lost 1, with 1 base in between. CDR1 and CDR2 (germline): LNHDA, SQIVND (reference sequence). The DNA of the CDR3 is TGTGCCAGTAGGTCTGGGGCCAACGTCCTGACTTTC. This gives the protein CASRSGANVLTF.

The V gene is TRBV9, the J gene TRBJ1-2; 8 bases map to TRBD1. V lost 6 bases to trimming and J lost 2 bases; unmatched junction nucleotides: 3. This CDR3 contains 13 residues. CDR1 is SGDLS, CDR2 YYNGEE, per germline. Here the CDR3 DNA reads TGTGCCAGCACGTGGACAGGGAACTATGGCTACACCTTC. This gives the protein CASTWTGNYGYTF.

J is TRBJ2-1 and V is TRBV11-2, with unresolved D. V was trimmed by 4 bases and J by 7 bases, leaving 8 bases between them. Germline loops: CDR1 SGHAT, CDR2 FQNNGV. This CDR3 has 12 amino acids. Here the CDR3 DNA reads TGTGCCAGCAGCTCCGTCCGTAATGAGCAGTTCTTC. It is translated as CASSSVRNEQFF.

Only one count was recorded for this clone. The CDR3 bases are TGTGCCAGCAGCTTACGCGGCGGGGGGTCCTACGAGCAGTACTTC. This translates into CASSLRGGGSYEQYF. This chain uses TRBV7-8 with TRBJ2-7; 8 bases are shared with TRBD2. The CDR3 loop spans 15 amino acids. J lost 1 base, V lost 2 bases, and 4 bases had no gene match. Germline V gene data show CDR1 as SGHVS and CDR2 as FQNEAQ.

This clone was picked up one time. The chain links TRBV24-1 to TRBJ2-7; TRBD1 matches at 9 bases. The CDR3 spans 13 residues. Trimming removed 10 bases from V and 1 base from J; junction bases left unmatched: 4. Germline V gene data show CDR1 as KGHDR and CDR2 as SFDVKD. The CDR3 here is CATRDRASYEQYF. For the CDR3, the DNA is TGTGCCACACGGGACAGGGCTTCCTACGAGCAGTACTTC.

The chain combines TRBV12-3 or TRBV12-4 with TRBJ1-1; D is unresolved. V was clipped by 4 bases and J by 4 bases, with 7 bases between them. The CDR3 spans 12 residues. The CDR3 spells CASSSGRTEAFF. CDR3 nucleotides: TGTGCCAGCAGTTCCGGGCGCACTGAAGCTTTCTTT.

This chain links TRBV5-5 with TRBJ2-7, with TRBD1 matching 12 bases. Germline V gives CDR1 SGHKS, CDR2 YYEKEE (reference sequence). V shed 4 bases and J 5 bases; nucleotides not matched to a gene: 10. The CDR3 is made up of 16 amino acids. CDR3 in DNA: TGTGCCAGCAGCCCTAGGGGACAGGGGGCGTTAGACGAGCAGTACTTC. It yields the protein CASSPRGQGALDEQYF.

This rearrangement joins TRBV14 to TRBJ2-1, with TRBD2 identical over 10 bases. V dropped 2 bases and J dropped 8; count of bases not matched to a gene: 9. This CDR3 contains 16 residues. CDR1 is SGHDN and CDR2 is FVKESK in the germline V gene. CDR3 in amino acids: CASSQYLAGEIDEQFF. For the CDR3, the DNA is TGTGCCAGCAGCCAATACCTAGCGGGAGAAATCGATGAGCAGTTCTTC.

The chain has TRBV30 and TRBJ1-4; TRBD1 matches at 9 bases. From germline, CDR1 is GTSNPN and CDR2 SVGIG (reference sequence). V was pared by 0 bases and J by 8 bases, with 16 bases of the junction left unmatched. CDR3 length equals 18 residues. In nucleotides, the CDR3 is TGTGCCTGGAGTGTTTACTCCCAGACCGGGACAGGGCGGGAAAAACTGTTTTTT. Its translation: CAWSVYSQTGTGREKLFF.

The chain recombines TRBV19 with TRBJ2-3, with TRBD2 identical over 9 bases. The CDR3 consists of 17 residues. Germline CDR1 is LNHDA and CDR2 is SQIVND (reference sequence). Unmatched junction bases numbered 7, after V lost 2 bases and J lost 1 base. The CDR3 loop is CASSILAGMGGTDTQYF. In nucleotides, the CDR3 is TGTGCCAGTAGTATACTAGCGGGGATGGGTGGCACAGATACGCAGTATTTT.

The V and J genes are TRBV10-3 and TRBJ1-2, with 8 bases identical to TRBD1. This CDR3 contains 16 residues. Germline loops: CDR1 ENHRY, CDR2 SYGVKD. Germline trimming cut 3 bases from V and 3 bases from J; bases unmatched to any gene: 9. Written as DNA, the CDR3 is TGTGCCATCAGTGAAGTTGGCAGGGGGCGAGACTATGGCTACACCTTC. It encodes CAISEVGRGRDYGYTF.